The T cell receptor (beta chain) under discussion was sequenced for a study of cytomegalovirus exposure and HLA in healthy donors. The germline V gene has CDR1 PRHDT and CDR2 FYEKMQ (reference sequence). The V end lost 0 bases, the J end lost 10 bases, and 16 bases lay between the germline ends. The CDR3 length is 15 residues. In the PCR, 60 Vbeta and 13 Jbeta primers were used. Sequenced by immunoSEQ multiplex PCR; TCRdb stores in-frame clones only, minus some. The table lists over 150,000 clones, more than 75% of them singletons. Sequenced input: PBMCs. The chain has TRBV13 and TRBJ2-1, with D possibly TRBD2 on 8 matching bases. This TCR derives from a man aged 18 to 35 in good health and CMV-seropositive. This CDR3 is CASSLGGGAGGEQFF. The CDR3 DNA reads as TGTGCCAGCAGCTTAGGCGGGGGGGCAGGGGGAGAGCAGTTCTTC.